The text below deals with one T cell receptor beta chain. No cognate antigen has been identified for it. The input lacks base qualities; no much larger clone sits a single base away. Lesional scalp punch biopsies and peripheral blood were obtained from alopecia areata patients. After PBMCs were isolated by density centrifugation and stained for CD3, CD4 and CD8, a FACSAria was used to sort CD4+ and CD8+ T cells. This sample is drawn from a study of CD8+ T cells in alopecia areata (dated by TCRdb to 2016 to 2018). For the study in its entirety: Treated patients were enrolled in an open-label pilot trial of oral tofacitinib, 5 to 10 mg twice daily, for moderate-to-severe alopecia areata. Clonality in the scalp was compared among normal scalp (n=4), patchy alopecia areata scalp (n=8), and alopecia totalis/universalis scalp (n=8). On the human side, TCRbeta sequencing was run on scalp tissue and on sorted CD4+ and CD8+ peripheral blood T cells from healthy controls and from alopecia areata patients with either patchy or totalis/universalis disease. Patients stayed on tofacitinib for 6 to 18 months and then had 6 months of follow-up off drug so that delayed response and recurrence could be assessed. The RNA source kit depended on sample type: the PAXgene miRNA kit for fixed scalp, the miRNeasy kit for PBMCs, and the RNeasy kit for mouse skin. The study used high-throughput TCRbeta sequencing to examine T cell clonal expansion in alopecia areata, in both the C3H/HeJ mouse model and human patients. TCRbeta CDR3 regions were amplified by immunoSEQ multiplex PCR using 35 Vbeta forward and 13 Jbeta reverse primers. Biopsies were taken from tofacitinib-treated patients at baseline and again at 4 and 24 weeks into treatment, and several of those patients also had a later scalp biopsy. Here is what the overall study found, with its caveats: Unlike mouse skin, which is dominated by gammadelta T cells, normal human skin has resident alphabeta T cells that are also sequenced, and this complicates analysis of the scalp TCR repertoire. TCR sequences shared between patients were less clear than in mice, possibly partly because of HLA diversity in the patient population. Higher clonality and more expanded CD8+ clones were observed in lesional scalp than in normal scalp, particularly in alopecia totalis/universalis, a finding suggestive of antigenic drive.

Library preparation was by the immunoSEQ multiplex PCR assay. To provide template for TCR sequencing, every sample had RNA extracted and reverse transcribed into cDNA. First-strand cDNA was synthesized with SuperScript III using a 2:1 mix of oligo-dT and random hexamers. A synthetic immune receptor repertoire was used to measure amplification bias, and any remaining bias was corrected computationally. For the original study's pipeline: After raw reads were preprocessed to remove errors, the CDR3 was defined following IMGT conventions as running from the conserved cysteine to phenylalanine. To get clonality, Shannon entropy was normalized by log2 of the number of productive unique TCRs and the result was subtracted from 1. CD4 or CD8 identity of scalp clones was inferred by cross-referencing scalp TCRbeta sequences with sorted blood CD4 and CD8 repertoires. Entries here come from immuneACCESS through TCRdb and include only in-frame sequences with V and J called. Some clones fail to appear in such tables; in the studies checked, an unresolved V gene covers under half of the shortfall, and the cause of the remainder is unknown. The V and J calls and the clone size are those of that table, but D and trimming were determined from the DNA. This sample comprises around 100,000 clones, about two fifths of them detected only once. Approximately 1.5% of the sample is held by the ten biggest clonotypes.

Measured from the cysteine to the phenylalanine, the CDR3 is 13 residues long. The DNA shown is the 39-base CDR3, in frame from base 1. V loses 4 bases, J loses 3 bases, and the germline ends lie 12 bases apart. CDR1 and CDR2 (SQVTM, ANQGSEA) derive from the germline V gene. This clonotype was sampled from a human donor with alopecia areata. The sequence joins TRBV29-1 to TRBJ1-2; 5 matching bases give a weak D call of TRBD1. Sequencing was carried out using CD4+ T cells sorted from blood. CDR3 protein: CSVALGVDYGYTF. The bases are TGCAGCGTTGCATTGGGGGTCGACTATGGCTACACCTTC.